This T cell receptor beta chain derives from a study of blood T cell repertoires in COVID-19 (dated by TCRdb to the early 2020s). For the wider study: Samples covering the acute and convalescent phases of COVID-19 were provided by collaborators in the United States, Italy and Spain. The prospective study material was composed of cDNA or gDNA derived from T cells, B-cell-depleted T cells, or PBMCs. The dataset comprised deeply sampled blood TCRbeta repertoires from subjects exposed to, actively infected with, or recovered from COVID-19. The repertoires were released in a freely available public database intended as a resource for research on the immune response to SARS-CoV-2. The samples were drawn from two sources: the first 160 participants of the ongoing ImmuneRACE study, and 1,000 to 1,500 subjects contributed by 6 global collaborators. A de-identified subject ID, COVID-19 status, age in years and sex were almost always included in the sample metadata. Where available, HLA class I and class II types were taken from metadata supplied by the sample provider and were not determined by assay-based typing. Paper-wide results and their limitations: The amount of clinical and demographic metadata varied by source and participant and was provided uncurated.

The immunoSEQ Assay, a bias-controlled multiplex PCR, was used to amplify TCRbeta CDR3 regions from genomic DNA. In the authors' own workflow: The number of nucleated cells in each sample was estimated from the amplification of reference gene primers within the assay. Sequence reads were collapsed and filtered to measure the absolute abundance of every unique TCRbeta CDR3 rearrangement. For each sample, productive Simpson clonality was calculated by taking the square root of Simpson's diversity index across productive rearrangements. Here the immuneACCESS table is served through TCRdb, limited to in-frame sequences with V and J called. Missing clones are a known gap in these copies; in checked studies unresolved V genes cover under half, and the rest lacks a known reason. The V and J calls and clone size are taken from that table; D and trimming were inferred from the DNA. Across this sample there are roughly 670,000 clones, with 80% to 90% seen only once. The ten largest clonotypes hold roughly 0.25% of the sample.

Note on this clone: Its recognized antigen is unknown. Per-base qualities were not stored, and no clone one base away is much larger.

Whole blood was collected in K2EDTA tubes by collaborating institutions according to the institutions' own protocols. For TCRbeta analysis, collaborator samples were shipped as frozen whole blood, as isolated PBMCs, or as DNA extracted from either sample type. The germline V gene sets CDR1 to SQVTM and CDR2 to ANQGSEA. Compared with germline, V lacks 6 bases and J lacks 6 bases; bases without a gene match: 3. The CDR3 runs 13 residues from the cysteine to the phenylalanine. Left in the record is the CDR3 DNA by itself, 39 bases read in frame from the first base. Recombination connected TRBV29-1 to TRBJ2-1; 12 nucleotides in the junction match TRBD2. Source material: peripheral blood. The TCR comes from a woman aged 18-29 years with acute or convalescent COVID-19. The bases read TGCAGCGTCCCTAGCGGGGGGGTCAATGAGCAGTTCTTC. Its translation reads: CSVPSGGVNEQFF.